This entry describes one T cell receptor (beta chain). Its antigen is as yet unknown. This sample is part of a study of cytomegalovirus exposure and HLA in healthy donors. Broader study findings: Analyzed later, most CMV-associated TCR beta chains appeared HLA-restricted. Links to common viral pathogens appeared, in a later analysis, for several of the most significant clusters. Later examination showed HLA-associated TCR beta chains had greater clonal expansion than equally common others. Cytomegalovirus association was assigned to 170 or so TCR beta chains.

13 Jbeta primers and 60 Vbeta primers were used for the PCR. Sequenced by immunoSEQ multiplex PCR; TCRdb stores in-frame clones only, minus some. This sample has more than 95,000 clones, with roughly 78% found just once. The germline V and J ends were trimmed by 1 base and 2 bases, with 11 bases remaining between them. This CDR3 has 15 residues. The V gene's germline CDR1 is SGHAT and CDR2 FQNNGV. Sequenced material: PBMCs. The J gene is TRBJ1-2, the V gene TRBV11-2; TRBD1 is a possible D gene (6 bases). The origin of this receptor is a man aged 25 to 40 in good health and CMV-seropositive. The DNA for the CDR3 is TGTGCCAGCAGCTTAGCCATGGGGGCCAACTATGGCTACACCTTC. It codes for CASSLAMGANYGYTF.